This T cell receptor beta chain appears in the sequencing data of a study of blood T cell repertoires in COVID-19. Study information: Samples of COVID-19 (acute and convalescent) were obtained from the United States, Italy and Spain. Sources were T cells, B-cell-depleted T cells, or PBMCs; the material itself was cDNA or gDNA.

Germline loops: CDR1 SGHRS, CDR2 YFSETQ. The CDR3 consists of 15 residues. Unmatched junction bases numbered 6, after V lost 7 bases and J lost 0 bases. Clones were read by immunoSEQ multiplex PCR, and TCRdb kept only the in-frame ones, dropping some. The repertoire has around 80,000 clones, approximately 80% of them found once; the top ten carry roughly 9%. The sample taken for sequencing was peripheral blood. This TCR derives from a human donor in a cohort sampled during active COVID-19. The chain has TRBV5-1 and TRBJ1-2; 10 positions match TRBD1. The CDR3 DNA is TGCGCCAGCCGGGACAGGGGCTACTCTAACTATGGCTACACCTTC. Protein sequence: CASRDRGYSNYGYTF.